The 28 T cell receptor beta chains below come from one sample, sequenced in a study of cytomegalovirus exposure and HLA in healthy donors. With 60 Vbeta and 13 Jbeta primers, the PCR was carried out. The repertoire was sequenced with immunoSEQ multiplex PCR; TCRdb's copy has only in-frame clones and lacks some. The data hold tens of thousands of clones, with about 88% observed a single time. The sequenced sample consisted of PBMCs. The receptors here all came from a man younger than 35 in good health and CMV-seronegative.

The chain joins TRBV6-1 to TRBJ1-1; D not certain. Deletions cut 2 bases from V and 2 bases from J, with 15 bases between. The CDR3 has 16 amino acids. From germline, CDR1 is MNHNS and CDR2 SASEGT. The CDR3 sequence: CASSENLYGPNTEAFF. As DNA, the CDR3 is TGTGCCAGCAGTGAAAATCTTTATGGGCCAAACACTGAAGCTTTCTTT.

This clone was counted between two and nine times. This sequence joins TRBV7-9 and TRBJ2-7, with TRBD2 as a possible D gene (6 bases). With 1 base removed from V and 2 bases from J, the gap between germline ends came to 21 bases. Germline CDR1 and CDR2: SEHNR and FQNEAQ (reference sequence). The CDR3 loop spans 18 amino acids. The CDR3 is CASSLGGLTGVLPYEQYF. In nucleotides, the CDR3 is TGTGCCAGCAGCTTAGGAGGTCTGACGGGGGTCCTCCCCTACGAGCAGTACTTC.

The chain is built from TRBV27 and TRBJ2-2, with D unresolved. V dropped 2 bases and J dropped 6 bases, with 7 bases sitting between them. Per germline, CDR1 MNHEY and CDR2 SMNVEV (reference sequence). This CDR3 is 13 amino acids long. CDR3: CASSLRVAGELFF. The CDR3 nucleotides read TGTGCCAGCAGTTTACGGGTTGCCGGGGAGCTGTTTTTT.

The J gene is TRBJ2-1, the V gene TRBV29-1, with D tentatively TRBD2 (6 bases). Germline V gives CDR1 SQVTM, CDR2 ANQGSEA. This CDR3 is 14 amino acids long. V was clipped by 2 bases and J by 8 bases, with 16 bases between them. In DNA form, the CDR3 reads TGCAGCGTTGAACCCCGGGGAGGTCAGGATGAGCAGTTCTTC. Amino acid sequence: CSVEPRGGQDEQFF.

The chain is built from TRBV6-6 and TRBJ1-1; 7 bases line up with TRBD1. V was pared by 6 bases and J by 7 bases, with 11 bases of the junction left unmatched. In germline, CDR1 is MNHNY, CDR2 SVGAGI (reference sequence). The CDR3 runs to 14 residues. This chain's CDR3 is CASSTDRALGEAFF. The CDR3 coding sequence is TGTGCCAGCAGCACTGACAGGGCTTTGGGTGAAGCTTTCTTT.

The J gene is TRBJ1-1, the V gene TRBV29-1; D is unresolved. Germline CDR1 is SQVTM and CDR2 is ANQGSEA. This CDR3 comprises 13 residues. With 5 bases removed from V and 0 bases from J, the gap between germline ends came to 10 bases. The CDR3 spells CSVPGKMNTEAFF. CDR3 coding DNA: TGCAGCGTTCCAGGAAAAATGAACACTGAAGCTTTCTTT.

The chain employs TRBV6-5 and TRBJ2-7; 9 bases fit TRBD2. The CDR3 runs to 15 residues. Per germline, CDR1 MNHEY and CDR2 SVGAGI. With 7 bases clipped from V and 2 bases from J, the junction kept 9 bases outside the gene matches. The CDR3 protein is CASTKAPSGTYEQYF. The CDR3 bases are TGTGCCAGCACCAAGGCCCCTAGCGGGACCTACGAGCAGTACTTC.

The chain is built from TRBV28 and TRBJ1-1; 7 bases line up with TRBD1. In germline, CDR1 is MDHEN, CDR2 SYDVKM. CDR3 length: 14 residues. V shed 5 bases, J shed 13 bases, and the junction held 16 bases outside the gene matches. CDR3 DNA sequence: TGTGCCAGCAGTCGGGACAGTCTTTCCAGAAGGGGTTTCTTT. Protein sequence: CASSRDSLSRRGFF.

The rearrangement joins TRBV25-1 to TRBJ1-2; D perhaps matches TRBD1 (5 bases). CDR3 size: 15 residues. V lost 3 bases, J lost 4 bases, and 15 bases lay in between. CDR1 is MGHDK, CDR2 SYGVNS, per germline. CDR3 bases: TGTGCCAGCAGTGATTGGGGGGGGTTAGGCTATGGCTACACCTTC. Translated: CASSDWGGLGYGYTF.

This clone was seen just once. V usage is TRBV27 and J usage is TRBJ2-7; TRBD2 aligns across 7 bases. The CDR3 loop spans 16 amino acids. CDR1 and CDR2 (germline): MNHEY, SMNVEV (reference sequence). The V and J ends lost 5 bases and 4 bases, in that order; junction bases with no gene match: 14. The CDR3 DNA reads TGTGCCAGCAGTAACCCGGGGGGTCTAAGGGAATACGAGCAGTACTTC. It yields the protein CASSNPGGLREYEQYF.

Relative to its sample, this clone is medium-sized. The CDR3 DNA follows: TGTGCCAGCAGCCAGCACAGGGTCGGGACCGGGGAGCTGTTTTTT. Translation gives CASSQHRVGTGELFF. This chain joins TRBV14 and TRBJ2-2, with D possibly TRBD1 on 6 matching bases. CDR1 and CDR2 from the germline V gene are SGHDN and FVKESK. V lost 3 bases and J lost 5, with 13 bases in between. CDR3 length: 15 residues. Using reference TRBV14 and TRBJ2-2 for the parts outside the CDR3, the full variable domain is EAGVTQFPSHSVIEKGQTVTLRCDPISGHDNLYWYRRVMGKEIKFLLHFVKESKQDESGMPNNRFLAERTGGTYSTLKVQPAELEDSGVYFCASSQHRVGTGELFFGEGSRLTVL.

This chain uses TRBV5-1 with TRBJ2-3; 9 nucleotides line up with TRBD1. The length of the CDR3 is 16 residues. The V gene's germline CDR1 is SGHRS and CDR2 YFSETQ. Trimming at V came to 4 bases and at J to 2 bases, leaving 8 bases not matched to a gene. The DNA for the CDR3 is TGCGCCAGCAGCGGGAACAGGGGGCGCCTCACAGATACGCAGTATTTT. This sequence encodes CASSGNRGRLTDTQYF.

V gene TRBV7-9 combines with J gene TRBJ2-5, with 9 bases matching TRBD2. The CDR3 totals 14 residues. Germline V gene sequence: CDR1 SEHNR, CDR2 FQNEAQ (reference sequence). V lost 8 bases to trimming and J lost 3 bases; unmatched junction nucleotides: 7. CDR3 loop: CASPPRLAEETQYF. The CDR3 DNA sequence: TGTGCCAGCCCCCCAAGACTAGCGGAAGAGACCCAGTACTTC.

The chain uses TRBV11-2 and TRBJ2-7; D is unresolved. There are 14 residues in the CDR3. Germline V CDR1 and CDR2: SGHAT, FQNNGV. The ends were cut back, 6 bases at V and 2 bases at J, with 14 bases in the middle. CDR3 protein: CASRSGFSPYEQYF. CDR3 in DNA: TGTGCCAGCAGGTCGGGTTTTTCCCCCTACGAGCAGTACTTC. Based on the CDR3 plus reference TRBV11-2 and TRBJ2-7, the full variable domain is EAGVAQSPRYKIIEKRQSVAFWCNPISGHATLYWYQQILGQGPKLLIQFQNNGVVDDSQLPKDRFSAERLKGVDSTLKIQPAKLEDSAVYLCASRSGFSPYEQYFGPGTRLTVT.

The chain uses TRBV19 and TRBJ1-4; 9 nucleotides line up with TRBD1. The CDR3 is made up of 15 amino acids. CDR1 and CDR2 (germline): LNHDA, SQIVND (reference sequence). The V and J ends lost 4 bases and 5 bases, in that order; junction bases with no gene match: 5. CDR3 in amino acids: CASSTRTGANEKLFF. CDR3 DNA sequence: TGTGCCAGTAGTACCCGGACAGGGGCGAATGAAAAACTGTTTTTT.

The genes are TRBV13 and TRBJ2-1, with D perhaps TRBD1 (6 bases). Trimming shortened V by 0 bases and J by 3 bases, and 6 bases separated the two germline ends. CDR1 and CDR2 (germline): PRHDT, FYEKMQ (reference sequence). This CDR3 spans 14 amino acids. The DNA of the CDR3 is TGTGCCAGCAGCTTAGGGGACAGCTACAATGAGCAGTTCTTC. Translation gives CASSLGDSYNEQFF.

The chain combines TRBV28 with TRBJ1-1; tentatively, D is TRBD1 (5 bases). Trimming removed 8 bases at V and 4 bases at J, with 14 bases between. This CDR3 spans 13 amino acids. CDR1 is MDHEN and CDR2 is SYDVKM in the germline V gene. CDR3 coding DNA: TGTGCCAGCGTCGGGGGGACTCGCACTGAAGCTTTCTTT. It yields the protein CASVGGTRTEAFF.

The chain recombines TRBV13 with TRBJ2-1, with TRBD2 matching 11 bases. After removal of 2 bases from V and 9 bases from J, the junction contained 9 bases not matched to a gene. CDR1 and CDR2 from the germline V gene are PRHDT and FYEKMQ (reference sequence). The CDR3 is made up of 16 amino acids. CDR3 region: CASSLRGSGRGGEQFF. The CDR3 DNA is TGTGCCAGCAGCTTAAGGGGTAGCGGGAGGGGGGGTGAGCAGTTCTTC. Filled out from reference TRBV13 and TRBJ2-1, the complete variable domain reads AAGVIQSPRHLIKEKRETATLKCYPIPRHDTVYWYQQGPGQDPQFLISFYEKMQSDKGSIPDRFSAQQFSDYHSELNMSSLELGDSALYFCASSLRGSGRGGEQFFGPGTRLTVL.

J is TRBJ1-6 and V is TRBV5-6; D ambiguous. Trimming removed 2 bases from V and 4 bases from J, with 16 bases in between. The CDR3 spans 17 residues. Germline assignment: CDR1 SGHDT and CDR2 YYEEEE. In DNA, the CDR3 is TGTGCCAGCAGCTTATCTACTGCGGCCTTTTATAATTCACCCCTCCACTTT. It encodes CASSLSTAAFYNSPLHF.

V usage is TRBV10-1 and J usage is TRBJ1-5; 9 positions match TRBD1. The ends lost 10 bases at V and 6 bases at J; junction bases unmatched: 7. CDR1 and CDR2 (germline): WNHNN, SYGVQD (reference sequence). The CDR3 runs 13 residues. CDR3 protein: CANPGTGTQPQHF. The CDR3 DNA reads TGCGCCAACCCCGGGACAGGGACTCAGCCCCAGCATTTT.

This chain connects TRBV7-2 to TRBJ2-5; 11 positions agree with TRBD2. V lost 3 bases, J lost 1 base, and 7 bases stayed unmatched. Germline V gene lookup returns CDR1 SGHTA and CDR2 FQGNSA. This CDR3 region has 17 residues. In DNA, the CDR3 is TGTGCCAGCAGCTTCGCTAGACTAGCGGGGTTCCAAGAGACCCAGTACTTC. This encodes CASSFARLAGFQETQYF.

This rearrangement joins TRBV7-8 to TRBJ1-1, with D maybe TRBD1 (6 bases). The CDR3 loop spans 14 amino acids. With 1 base removed from V and 4 bases from J, the gap between germline ends came to 10 bases. Germline CDR1 and CDR2: SGHVS and FQNEAQ. The CDR3 protein is CASSLGIRGTEAFF. CDR3 sequence (DNA): TGTGCCAGCAGCTTAGGTATCAGGGGCACTGAAGCTTTCTTT.

This clone was recorded only once. This rearrangement joins TRBV10-3 to TRBJ2-3; TRBD2 agrees at 11 bases. The CDR3 covers 16 residues. The germline CDR1 and CDR2 sequences are ENHRY and SYGVKD. The V segment lost 0 bases and the J segment 13 bases; nucleotides outside the gene matches: 12. CDR3 sequence (DNA): TGTGCCATCAGTGAGTCGCCCGGGACTAGCGGCCTCAATGAGTATTTT. Encoded protein: CAISESPGTSGLNEYF.

The chain uses TRBV7-3 and TRBJ2-3; D is possibly TRBD1 (6 bases). Germline CDR1 SGHTA, CDR2 FQGTGA. CDR3 size: 15 residues. V gave up 5 bases and J gave up 6 bases, with 18 bases separating them. In DNA form, the CDR3 reads TGTGCCAGCAGCCCTTGGGGGCAGGTGGGGGATACGCAGTATTTT. Protein: CASSPWGQVGDTQYF.

The chain links TRBV7-9 to TRBJ1-2, with D perhaps TRBD1 (5 bases). V shed 0 bases and J shed 4 bases, with 15 bases lying between them. Germline V gives CDR1 SEHNR, CDR2 FQNEAQ (reference sequence). The CDR3 runs 16 residues. CDR3 in DNA: TGTGCCAGCAGCTTAGCGGGGCATGAGCTCTTCTATGGCTACACCTTC. This gives the protein CASSLAGHELFYGYTF.

The chain is built from TRBV10-3 and TRBJ2-2, with D possibly being TRBD1 (6 bases). Germline V gene sequence: CDR1 ENHRY, CDR2 SYGVKD. The CDR3 contains 15 residues. V was trimmed by 5 bases and J by 0 bases, leaving 10 bases between them. The CDR3 region has the DNA TGTGCCATCAGTCGGGACACTGCGAACACCGGGGAGCTGTTTTTT. Its translation is CAISRDTANTGELFF.

The rearrangement links TRBV5-1 to TRBJ1-3; weak D call: TRBD1 (6 bases). In germline, CDR1 is SGHRS, CDR2 YFSETQ. The V gene lost 1 base and the J gene lost 2 bases, with 13 bases spanning the gap. This CDR3 region has 16 residues. The CDR3 loop reads CASSLSDSVTGNTIYF. The CDR3, as DNA: TGCGCCAGCAGCTTGTCGGACAGTGTCACTGGAAACACCATATATTTT.

This clone was counted between two and nine times. The chain couples TRBV4-3 to TRBJ1-2; D uncertain. The CDR3 has 13 residues. CDR1 and CDR2 (germline): LGHNA, YSLEER. V lost 1 base and J lost 4, with 7 bases in between. The CDR3 DNA is TGCGCCAGCAGCCAAGCCCCCCTCTATGGCTACACCTTC. Amino acid sequence: CASSQAPLYGYTF.